Each of the 21 T cell receptor beta chains below was sequenced from the same sample in a study of T cell responses to AZD1222 COVID-19 vaccine (dated by TCRdb to the early 2020s). In light of the paper, this sample's time point label describes: about 28 days (+/-7) after the second vaccine dose. The library came from the immunoSEQ multiplex PCR assay. Here the immuneACCESS table is served through TCRdb, limited to in-frame sequences with V and J called. Missing clones are a known gap in these copies; in checked studies unresolved V genes cover under half, and the rest lacks a known reason. Counted in this sample were fewer than 110,000 clones; 70% to 90% of them appeared once. The leading ten clones occupy approximately 4.8% of the sample. The specimen was peripheral blood, collected 28 days after the second AZD1222 dose. These TCRs come from an adult who received the AZD1222 COVID-19 vaccine.

This chain uses TRBV5-1 with TRBJ2-3, with D possibly matching TRBD1 (5 bases). The CDR3 loop spans 17 amino acids. The V gene lost 4 bases and the J gene lost 4 bases, with 22 bases spanning the gap. The V gene's germline CDR1 is SGHRS and CDR2 YFSETQ. The CDR3 loop reads CASSVVTDNQGPDTQYF. CDR3 DNA sequence: TGCGCCAGCAGCGTGGTGACAGATAATCAGGGCCCAGATACGCAGTATTTT.

The V gene is TRBV6-5, the J gene TRBJ1-2; possibly TRBD1 for D (6 bases). Trimming pared 0 bases from V and 8 bases from J, leaving 16 bases between. Germline values: CDR1 MNHEY, CDR2 SVGAGI. The CDR3 covers 15 residues. The chain's CDR3 is CASSYSREQGSGYTF. As DNA, the CDR3 is TGTGCCAGCAGTTACTCGAGGGAACAGGGCAGCGGCTACACCTTC.

This chain connects TRBV12-3 or TRBV12-4 to TRBJ1-1; no definite D call. This CDR3 contains 13 residues. The germline V and J ends were trimmed by 2 bases and 2 bases, with 6 bases remaining between them. This CDR3 reads CASSLSGNTEAFF. CDR3 DNA: TGTGCCAGCAGTTTATCAGGAAACACTGAAGCTTTCTTT.

J is TRBJ1-3 and V is TRBV7-2; maybe TRBD1 (6 bases). Germline V gene sequence: CDR1 SGHTA, CDR2 FQGNSA. The CDR3 is 16 amino acids. The V end was cut by 2 bases, the J end by 4 bases, with 15 bases between. CDR3 sequence (DNA): TGTGCCAGCAGCTTAATGTTGGGGGCGATAGGAAACACCATATATTTT. It codes for CASSLMLGAIGNTIYF. The full variable domain, with the rest looked up from reference TRBV7-2 and TRBJ1-3, is GAGVSQSPSNKVTEKGKDVELRCDPISGHTALYWYRQSLGQGLEFLIYFQGNSAPDKSGLPSDRFSAERTGGSVSTLTIQRTQQEDSAVYLCASSLMLGAIGNTIYFGEGSWLTVV.

The chain uses TRBV18 and TRBJ1-6; 8 bases are a match to TRBD1. Trimming at V came to 3 bases and at J to 4 bases, leaving 5 bases not matched to a gene. From germline, CDR1 is KGHSH and CDR2 LQKENI. CDR3 length: 16 residues. Here the CDR3 DNA reads TGTGCCAGCTCACCGCCGGGACAGGCATATAATTCACCCCTCCACTTT. Amino acid sequence: CASSPPGQAYNSPLHF.

The J gene is TRBJ1-1, the V gene TRBV12-3 or TRBV12-4; perhaps TRBD1 as D (5 bases). The CDR3 contains 13 residues. Trimming took off 7 bases at V and 1 base at J, with 10 bases between the two ends. The CDR3 DNA reads TGTGCCAGCACCGTGACAGCGAACACTGAAGCTTTCTTT. Protein product: CASTVTANTEAFF.

DNA of the CDR3: TGTGCCAGCAGCGTACGGACTAGCGGGAACACAGATACGCAGTATTTT. Amino acid sequence: CASSVRTSGNTDTQYF. This chain uses TRBV9 with TRBJ2-3; 12 bases are a match to TRBD2. The CDR3 length is 16 residues. Losses at the gene ends were 1 base for V and 2 bases for J; bases not matched to a gene: 2. Germline CDR1 is SGDLS and CDR2 is YYNGEE.

The DNA of the CDR3 is TGTGCCAGCACCAGGGATGGAAACACCATATATTTT. This encodes CASTRDGNTIYF. The chain is built from TRBV2 and TRBJ1-3; perhaps TRBD1 as D (5 bases). The germline V and J ends were trimmed by 7 bases and 3 bases, with 7 bases remaining between them. The CDR3 is 12 residues long. Germline loops: CDR1 SNHLY, CDR2 FYNNEI.

The genes are TRBV28 and TRBJ1-2; 10 bases fit TRBD1. V lost 6 bases, J lost 7 bases, and 23 bases stayed unmatched. CDR1 and CDR2 (germline): MDHEN, SYDVKM. There are 19 residues in the CDR3. The CDR3 loop reads CASSRNFPGQGLFFGGYTF. CDR3 nucleotide sequence: TGTGCCAGCAGCCGTAATTTCCCGGGACAGGGGCTTTTTTTCGGTGGCTACACCTTC.

The V and J genes are TRBV9 and TRBJ1-5, with 7 bases lining up with TRBD1. Trimming cost V 4 bases and J 0 bases; bases outside gene matches: 4. This CDR3 spans 15 amino acids. Germline CDR1 and CDR2: SGDLS and YYNGEE. The CDR3 nucleotides are TGTGCCAGCAGCCTGACAGGGTCTAGCAATCAGCCCCAGCATTTT. Its translation is CASSLTGSSNQPQHF.

This clone has a handful of counts. The V call is TRBV6-2 or TRBV6-3, the J call TRBJ1-2, with D unclear. The CDR3 extends over 12 amino acids. CDR1 is MNHEY and CDR2 is SVGEGT in the germline V gene. V dropped 4 bases and J dropped 4 bases, with 7 bases sitting between them. The CDR3 spells CASSSGAYGYTF. DNA of the CDR3: TGTGCCAGCAGTTCGGGCGCCTATGGCTACACCTTC.

The J gene is TRBJ2-1, the V gene TRBV29-1; 7 bases are shared with TRBD2. The CDR3 spans 14 residues. V lost 4 bases and J lost 2; bases outside the gene matches: 5. Germline V gene data show CDR1 as SQVTM and CDR2 as ANQGSEA. For the CDR3, the DNA is TGCAGCGTTGCTGGCGGGGGTCCCTACAATGAGCAGTTCTTC. The encoded protein is CSVAGGGPYNEQFF.

V and J are TRBV3-1 (or the pseudogene TRBV3-2) and TRBJ1-5, with 7 bases fitting TRBD1. The CDR3 covers 14 residues. Per the germline V gene, CDR1 is LGHDT and CDR2 is YNNKEL (reference sequence). V was clipped by 1 base and J by 11 bases; unmatched bases: 8. The CDR3 is CASSQGTGTGTQHF. DNA of the CDR3: TGTGCCAGCAGCCAAGGGACAGGTACGGGGACCCAGCATTTT.

The J gene is TRBJ2-5, the V gene TRBV12-3 or TRBV12-4; D remains unclear. There are 13 residues in the CDR3. Trimming took 3 bases from V and 5 from J, leaving 10 bases between them. CDR3 DNA: TGTGCCAGCAGTTTTGGGTCAGTGGAGACCCAGTACTTC. Encoded protein: CASSFGSVETQYF.

This chain connects TRBV11-2 to TRBJ2-1; D might be TRBD1 or TRBD2, each matching 6 bases. Germline lookup yields CDR1 SGHAT and CDR2 FQNNGV. The length of the CDR3 is 16 residues. Trimming pared 3 bases from V and 0 bases from J, leaving 12 bases between. Written as DNA, the CDR3 is TGTGCCAGCAGCTTCGGGCGGGACATCTCCTACAATGAGCAGTTCTTC. Translation: CASSFGRDISYNEQFF.

This chain uses TRBV28 with TRBJ1-2, with unresolved D. Trimming stripped 6 bases from V and 4 bases from J, with 6 bases between. CDR1 and CDR2 from the germline V gene are MDHEN and SYDVKM. CDR3 size: 11 residues. In nucleotides, the CDR3 is TGTGCCAGCAGCAATACCTATGGCTACACCTTC. Translated, it gives CASSNTYGYTF.

The chain carries TRBV5-8 and TRBJ1-2, with TRBD1 as a possible D gene (5 bases). CDR3 length: 14 amino acids. Trimming removed 4 bases at V and 6 bases at J, with 16 bases between. The germline V gene encodes CDR1 SGHTS and CDR2 YDEGEE. This CDR3 reads CASSLQEIVDGYTF. CDR3 nucleotides: TGTGCCAGCAGCCTACAGGAGATCGTGGATGGCTACACCTTC.

The genes are TRBV7-2 and TRBJ1-3; D unresolved. Germline V gene lookup returns CDR1 SGHTA and CDR2 FQGNSA. CDR3 length: 13 amino acids. V was clipped by 6 bases and J by 2 bases, with 8 bases between them. The CDR3 here is CASSPTPGNTIYF. Written as DNA, the CDR3 is TGTGCCAGCAGTCCTACCCCTGGAAACACCATATATTTT.

V usage is TRBV6-5 and J usage is TRBJ1-2; D may be TRBD1 (6 bases). Germline CDR1 is MNHEY and CDR2 is SVGAGI. Trimming pared 6 bases from V and 4 bases from J, leaving 15 bases between. The CDR3 is 14 residues long. The DNA of the CDR3 is TGTGCCAGCAGAGAGTTAGGACAGCTCTATGGCTACACCTTC. Translation: CASRELGQLYGYTF.

The chain couples TRBV19 to TRBJ1-2; 7 bases align to TRBD1. V was clipped by 7 bases and J by 8 bases; unmatched bases: 7. CDR3 length equals 12 residues. Germline CDR1 reads LNHDA; CDR2 reads SQIVND (reference sequence). CDR3 sequence reads: CASKEGAGGYTF. The CDR3 bases are TGTGCCAGTAAGGAGGGGGCGGGAGGCTACACCTTC. Full variable domain (outside the CDR3, taken from reference TRBV19 and TRBJ1-2): DGGITQSPKYLFRKEGQNVTLSCEQNLNHDAMYWYRQDPGQGLRLIYYSQIVNDFQKGDIAEGYSVSREKKESFPLTVTSAQKNPTAFYLCASKEGAGGYTFGSGTRLTVV.

The J gene is TRBJ2-1, the V gene TRBV29-1, with D possibly being TRBD2 (6 bases). V was shortened by 1 base and J by 2 bases, with 15 bases between the two germline ends. Germline values: CDR1 SQVTM, CDR2 ANQGSEA. The CDR3 sequence is 16 residues long. In DNA form, the CDR3 reads TGCAGCGTTGAAGGCGGGGCCGCGGGCGCCTACAATGAGCAGTTCTTC. The encoded protein is CSVEGGAAGAYNEQFF.